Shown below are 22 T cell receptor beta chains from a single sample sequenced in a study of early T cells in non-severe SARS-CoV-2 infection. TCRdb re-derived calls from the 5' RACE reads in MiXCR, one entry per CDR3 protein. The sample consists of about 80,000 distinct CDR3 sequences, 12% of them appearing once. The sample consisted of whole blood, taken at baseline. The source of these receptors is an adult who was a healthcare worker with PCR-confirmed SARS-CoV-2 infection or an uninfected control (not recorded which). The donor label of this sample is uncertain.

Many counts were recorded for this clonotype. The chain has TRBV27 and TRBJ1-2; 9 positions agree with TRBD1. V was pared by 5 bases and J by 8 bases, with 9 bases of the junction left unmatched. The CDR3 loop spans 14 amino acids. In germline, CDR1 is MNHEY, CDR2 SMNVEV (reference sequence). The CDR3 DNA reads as TGTGCCAGCAGTCCTCCGGGACAGGGTTTCGGCTACACCTTC. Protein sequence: CASSPPGQGFGYTF.

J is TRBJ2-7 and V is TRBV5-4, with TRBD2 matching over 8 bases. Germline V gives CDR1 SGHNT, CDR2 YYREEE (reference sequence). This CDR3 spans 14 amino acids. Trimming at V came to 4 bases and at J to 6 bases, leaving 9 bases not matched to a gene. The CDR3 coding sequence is TGTGCCAGCAGCATAATCGGGGGGGCCCGCGAGCAGTACTTC. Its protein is CASSIIGGAREQYF. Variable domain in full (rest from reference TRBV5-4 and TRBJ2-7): ETGVTQSPTHLIKTRGQQVTLRCSSQSGHNTVSWYQQALGQGPQFIFQYYREEENGRGNFPPRFSGLQFPNYSSELNVNALELDDSALYLCASSIIGGAREQYFGPGTRLTVT.

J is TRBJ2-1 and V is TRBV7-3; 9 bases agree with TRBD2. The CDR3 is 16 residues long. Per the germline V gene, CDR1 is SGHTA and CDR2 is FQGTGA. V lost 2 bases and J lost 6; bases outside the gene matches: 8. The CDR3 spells CASSLAPWRGGNEQFF. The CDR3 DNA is TGTGCCAGCAGCTTAGCCCCGTGGCGGGGGGGCAATGAGCAGTTCTTC.

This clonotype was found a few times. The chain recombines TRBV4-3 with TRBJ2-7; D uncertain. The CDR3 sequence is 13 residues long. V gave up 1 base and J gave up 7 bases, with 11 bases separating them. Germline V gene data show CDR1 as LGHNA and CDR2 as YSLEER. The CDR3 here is CASSQGLHWEQYF. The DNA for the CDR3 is TGCGCCAGCAGCCAAGGTCTTCATTGGGAGCAGTACTTC.

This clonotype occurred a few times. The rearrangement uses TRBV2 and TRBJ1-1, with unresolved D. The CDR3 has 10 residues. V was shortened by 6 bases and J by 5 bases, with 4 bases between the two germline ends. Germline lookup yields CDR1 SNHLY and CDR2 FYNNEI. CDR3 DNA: TGTGCCAGCAGAGGGACTGAAGCTTTCTTT. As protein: CASRGTEAFF.

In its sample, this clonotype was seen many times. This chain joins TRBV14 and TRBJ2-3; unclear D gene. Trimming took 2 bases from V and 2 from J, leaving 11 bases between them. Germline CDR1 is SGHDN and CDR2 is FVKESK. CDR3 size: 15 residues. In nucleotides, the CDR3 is TGTGCCAGCAGCCAATTTACTGGGGACACAGATACGCAGTATTTT. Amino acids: CASSQFTGDTDTQYF.

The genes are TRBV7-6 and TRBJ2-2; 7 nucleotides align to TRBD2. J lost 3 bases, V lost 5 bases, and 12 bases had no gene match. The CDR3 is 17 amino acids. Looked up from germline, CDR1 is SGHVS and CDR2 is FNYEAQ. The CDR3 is CASSILAAREDTGELFF. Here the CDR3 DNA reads TGTGCCAGCAGCATCCTAGCGGCCCGGGAGGACACCGGGGAGCTGTTTTTT.

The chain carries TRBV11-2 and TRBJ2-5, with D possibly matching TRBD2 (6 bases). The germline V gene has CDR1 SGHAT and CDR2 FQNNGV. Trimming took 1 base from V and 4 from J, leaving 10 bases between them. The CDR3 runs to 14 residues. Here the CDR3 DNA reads TGTGCCAGCAGCTTAGTCGGGGGAGGAGAGACCCAGTACTTC. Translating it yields CASSLVGGGETQYF.

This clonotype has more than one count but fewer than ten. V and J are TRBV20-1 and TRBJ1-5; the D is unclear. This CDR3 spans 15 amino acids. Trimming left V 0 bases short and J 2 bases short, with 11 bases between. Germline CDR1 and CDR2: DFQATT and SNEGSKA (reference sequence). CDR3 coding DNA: TGCAGTGCTAGAGATGAACGATTCGGCAATCAGCCCCAGCATTTT. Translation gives CSARDERFGNQPQHF.

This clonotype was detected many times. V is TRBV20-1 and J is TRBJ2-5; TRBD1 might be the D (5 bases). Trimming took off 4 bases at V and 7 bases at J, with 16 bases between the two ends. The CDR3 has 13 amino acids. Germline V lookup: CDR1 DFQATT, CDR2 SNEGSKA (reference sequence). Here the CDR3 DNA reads TGCAGTGCTAAGGGGCCTTCCCCCGGGACCCAGTACTTC. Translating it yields CSAKGPSPGTQYF.

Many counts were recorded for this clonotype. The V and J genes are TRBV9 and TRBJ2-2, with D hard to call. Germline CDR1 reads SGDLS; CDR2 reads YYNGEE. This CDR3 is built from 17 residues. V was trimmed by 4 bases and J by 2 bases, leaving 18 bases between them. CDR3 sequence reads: CASSSSQEQVNTGELFF. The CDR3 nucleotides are TGTGCCAGCAGCTCAAGCCAGGAGCAGGTCAACACCGGGGAGCTGTTTTTT.

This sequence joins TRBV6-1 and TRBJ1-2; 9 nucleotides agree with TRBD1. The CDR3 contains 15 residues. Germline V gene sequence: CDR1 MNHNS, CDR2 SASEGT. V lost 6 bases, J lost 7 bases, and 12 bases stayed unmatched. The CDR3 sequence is CASSGGTGSVSGYTF. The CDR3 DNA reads TGTGCCAGCAGCGGCGGGACAGGGTCCGTTAGTGGCTACACCTTC.

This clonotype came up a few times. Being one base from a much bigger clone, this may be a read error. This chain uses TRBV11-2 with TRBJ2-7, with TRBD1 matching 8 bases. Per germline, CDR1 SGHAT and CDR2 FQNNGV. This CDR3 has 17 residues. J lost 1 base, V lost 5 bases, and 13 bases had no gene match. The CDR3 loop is CASSRGTGGPPSYEQYF. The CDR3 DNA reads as TGTGCCAGCAGCCGCGGGACAGGCGGACCCCCTTCCTACGAGCAGTACTTC.

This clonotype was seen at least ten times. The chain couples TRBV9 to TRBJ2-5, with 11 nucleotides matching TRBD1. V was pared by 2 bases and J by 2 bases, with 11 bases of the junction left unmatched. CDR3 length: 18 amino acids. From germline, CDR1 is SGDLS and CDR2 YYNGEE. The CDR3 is CASSVWTGGPHKQETQYF. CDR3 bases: TGTGCCAGCAGCGTCTGGACAGGGGGCCCCCATAAACAAGAGACCCAGTACTTC.

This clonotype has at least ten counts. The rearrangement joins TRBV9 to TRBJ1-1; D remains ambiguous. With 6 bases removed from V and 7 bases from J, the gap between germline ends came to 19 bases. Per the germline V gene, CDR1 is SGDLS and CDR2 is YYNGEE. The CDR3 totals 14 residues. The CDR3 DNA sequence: TGTGCCAGCACCAATTCGGCGGGAAATAGTGAAGCTTTCTTT. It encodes CASTNSAGNSEAFF.

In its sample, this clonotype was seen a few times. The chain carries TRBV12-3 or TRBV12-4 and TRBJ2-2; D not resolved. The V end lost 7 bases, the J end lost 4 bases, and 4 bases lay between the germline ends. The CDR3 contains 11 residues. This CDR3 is CASTRTGELFF. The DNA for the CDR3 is TGTGCCAGCACCCGCACCGGGGAGCTGTTTTTT.

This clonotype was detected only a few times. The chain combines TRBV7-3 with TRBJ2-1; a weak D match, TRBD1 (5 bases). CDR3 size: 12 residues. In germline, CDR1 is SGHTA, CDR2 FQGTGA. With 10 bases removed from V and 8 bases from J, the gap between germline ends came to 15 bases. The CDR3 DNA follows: TGTGCCACTGGGCAGGGTGGGGATGAGCAGTTCTTC. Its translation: CATGQGGDEQFF. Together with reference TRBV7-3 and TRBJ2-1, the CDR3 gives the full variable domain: GAGVSQTPSNKVTEKGKYVELRCDPISGHTALYWYRQSLGQGPEFLIYFQGTGAADDSGLPNDRFFAVRPEGSVSTLKIQRTERGDSAVYLCATGQGGDEQFFGPGTRLTVL.

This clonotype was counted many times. The CDR3 sequence: CASSQSLAGGIQETQYF. The CDR3 coding sequence is TGTGCCAGCAGTCAGAGCCTAGCGGGGGGAATCCAAGAGACCCAGTACTTC. The V and J genes are TRBV6-5 and TRBJ2-5; 11 bases align to TRBD2. V was clipped by 5 bases and J by 1 base; unmatched bases: 9. The CDR3 sequence is 17 residues long. The germline V gene encodes CDR1 MNHEY and CDR2 SVGAGI.

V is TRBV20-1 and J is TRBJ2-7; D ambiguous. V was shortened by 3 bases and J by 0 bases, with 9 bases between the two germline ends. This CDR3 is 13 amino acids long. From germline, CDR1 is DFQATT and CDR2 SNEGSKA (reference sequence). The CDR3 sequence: CSASVGASYEQYF. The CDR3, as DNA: TGCAGTGCTAGTGTTGGAGCCTCCTACGAGCAGTACTTC.

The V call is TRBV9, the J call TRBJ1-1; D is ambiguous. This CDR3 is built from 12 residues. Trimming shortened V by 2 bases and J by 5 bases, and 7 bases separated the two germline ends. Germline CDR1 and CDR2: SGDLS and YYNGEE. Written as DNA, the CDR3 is TGTGCCAGCAGCGTGATAGGTACTGAAGCTTTCTTT. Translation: CASSVIGTEAFF.

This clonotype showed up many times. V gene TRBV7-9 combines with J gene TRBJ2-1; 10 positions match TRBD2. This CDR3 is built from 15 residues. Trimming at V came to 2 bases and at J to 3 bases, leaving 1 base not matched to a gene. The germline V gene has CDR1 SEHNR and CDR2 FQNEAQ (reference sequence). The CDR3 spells CASSLRLAGYNEQFF. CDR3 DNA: TGTGCCAGCAGCTTAAGACTAGCGGGCTACAATGAGCAGTTCTTC. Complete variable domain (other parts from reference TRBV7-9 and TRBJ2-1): DTGVSQNPRHKITKRGQNVTFRCDPISEHNRLYWYRQTLGQGPEFLTYFQNEAQLEKSRLLSDRFSAERPKGSFSTLEIQRTEQGDSAMYLCASSLRLAGYNEQFFGPGTRLTVL.

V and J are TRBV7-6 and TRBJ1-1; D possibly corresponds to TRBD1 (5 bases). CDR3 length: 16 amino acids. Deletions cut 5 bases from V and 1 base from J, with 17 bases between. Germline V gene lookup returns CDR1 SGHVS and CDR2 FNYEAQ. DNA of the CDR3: TGTGCCAGCAGCCGCTGGACAACCGCGCAGAACACTGAAGCTTTCTTT. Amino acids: CASSRWTTAQNTEAFF.